The 26 T cell receptor beta chains presented below share a single source sample, sequenced in a study of shared clonotypes between healthy human individuals. Using immunoSEQ multiplex PCR, the repertoire was profiled, and TCRdb retains in-frame clones only, with some absent. The repertoire consists of under 1,900,000 clones, with 98% occurring once and the leading ten covering about 0.34%. Sequencing input: naive CD4+ T cells sorted from blood. Subset given: CD45RA+ positively selected. The receptors originated from a man under 40 in good health.

CDR3 nucleotide sequence: TGTGCCAGCAGTTTATCGGGAGCTGGGGCCAACGTCCTGACTTTC. Protein product: CASSLSGAGANVLTF. V gene TRBV27 combines with J gene TRBJ2-6, with D maybe TRBD2 (5 bases). Trimming removed 0 bases from V and 2 bases from J, with 5 bases in between. Germline lookup yields CDR1 MNHEY and CDR2 SMNVEV (reference sequence). The CDR3 is made up of 15 amino acids.

The chain is built from TRBV18 and TRBJ2-2, with D uncertain. V was clipped by 3 bases and J by 5 bases, with 19 bases between them. Germline V gene data show CDR1 as KGHSH and CDR2 as LQKENI. The CDR3 is made up of 17 amino acids. The DNA for the CDR3 is TGTGCCAGCTCACCTACGGGTCTGGGCAGTTCTACCGGGGAGCTGTTTTTT. Translated: CASSPTGLGSSTGELFF.

The CDR3 is CASIAPGMGYEQYF. DNA of the CDR3: TGTGCCAGCATCGCCCCAGGGATGGGCTACGAGCAGTACTTC. The gene calls are TRBV28 and TRBJ2-7; a weak D match, TRBD1 (5 bases). Germline V lookup: CDR1 MDHEN, CDR2 SYDVKM. The CDR3 spans 14 residues. V shed 7 bases and J shed 3 bases, with 16 bases lying between them.

J is TRBJ2-5 and V is TRBV14; D remains unclear. The CDR3 has 15 amino acids. The V gene lost 3 bases and the J gene lost 0 bases, with 11 bases spanning the gap. Germline CDR1 and CDR2: SGHDN and FVKESK. The CDR3 loop reads CASSHRQRYQETQYF. CDR3 nucleotides: TGTGCCAGCAGCCATCGGCAGAGATACCAAGAGACCCAGTACTTC. The variable domain in full, completed from reference TRBV14 and TRBJ2-5, reads EAGVTQFPSHSVIEKGQTVTLRCDPISGHDNLYWYRRVMGKEIKFLLHFVKESKQDESGMPNNRFLAERTGGTYSTLKVQPAELEDSGVYFCASSHRQRYQETQYFGPGTRLLVL.

The chain recombines TRBV2 with TRBJ2-5; possibly TRBD2 for D (5 bases). Germline assignment: CDR1 SNHLY and CDR2 FYNNEI. Trimming pared 7 bases from V and 0 bases from J, leaving 6 bases between. The length of the CDR3 is 12 residues. The CDR3 loop is CASKRDQETQYF. CDR3 bases: TGTGCCAGCAAGAGGGACCAAGAGACCCAGTACTTC.

The chain carries TRBV28 and TRBJ2-4, with 7 bases lining up with TRBD1. This CDR3 has 15 amino acids. The J segment lost 1 base and the V segment lost 6 bases, leaving 6 bases of the junction unmatched. Per the germline V gene, CDR1 is MDHEN and CDR2 is SYDVKM. CDR3 loop: CASRSIQGAKNIQYF. CDR3 nucleotide sequence: TGTGCCAGCAGGAGTATACAGGGGGCCAAAAACATTCAGTACTTC.

Details on this clone: This sample includes further DNA sequences coding for the same CDR3. The chain's CDR3 is CASSLGTVNEQFF. The CDR3 region has the DNA TGTGCCAGCAGCTTAGGGACAGTCAATGAGCAGTTCTTC. This chain joins TRBV7-3 and TRBJ2-1, with 7 bases aligning to TRBD1. From germline, CDR1 is SGHTA and CDR2 FQGTGA. Trimming cost V 2 bases and J 6 bases; bases outside gene matches: 1. The CDR3 has 13 residues.

This clone came up once. The rearrangement joins TRBV5-1 to TRBJ1-4; 7 nucleotides line up with TRBD1. The CDR3 consists of 15 residues. The germline V gene has CDR1 SGHRS and CDR2 YFSETQ. The trim removed 1 base at V and 7 bases at J, leaving 7 bases unmatched. The CDR3 nucleotides read TGCGCCAGCAGCTTGCCGCAGGGGGAGGCTGAAAAACTGTTTTTT. Its protein product is CASSLPQGEAEKLFF.

This CDR3 is CAISAGDSRNTEAFF. Here the CDR3 DNA reads TGTGCCATCAGTGCTGGGGACAGCCGGAACACTGAAGCTTTCTTT. The chain is built from TRBV10-3 and TRBJ1-1; TRBD1 aligns across 7 bases. The germline V gene has CDR1 ENHRY and CDR2 SYGVKD. CDR3 length equals 15 residues. V was pared by 4 bases and J by 1 base, with 6 bases of the junction left unmatched.

About this clone: This sample also contains other DNA sequences that code for the same CDR3. This chain uses TRBV7-2 with TRBJ2-7, with D hard to call. V was cut by 3 bases and J by 1 base, with 10 bases left in between. The length of the CDR3 is 14 residues. Germline lookup yields CDR1 SGHTA and CDR2 FQGNSA. In DNA, the CDR3 is TGTGCCAGCAGCTTGGTTGGTAGTTCCTACGAGCAGTACTTC. Translated, it gives CASSLVGSSYEQYF. The full variable domain, rest sourced from reference TRBV7-2 and TRBJ2-7, is GAGVSQSPSNKVTEKGKDVELRCDPISGHTALYWYRQSLGQGLEFLIYFQGNSAPDKSGLPSDRFSAERTGGSVSTLTIQRTQQEDSAVYLCASSLVGSSYEQYFGPGTRLTVT.

The chain combines TRBV25-1 with TRBJ1-5, with unresolved D. The ends were cut back, 6 bases at V and 0 bases at J, with 6 bases in the middle. This CDR3 contains 13 residues. Looked up from germline, CDR1 is MGHDK and CDR2 is SYGVNS. CDR3 loop: CASSEASNQPQHF. The CDR3 nucleotides read TGTGCCAGCAGCGAAGCTAGCAATCAGCCCCAGCATTTT.

The chain joins TRBV30 to TRBJ2-1; D possibly corresponds to TRBD1 (6 bases). The CDR3 loop spans 13 amino acids. V gave up 3 bases and J gave up 12 bases, with 18 bases separating them. Looked up from germline, CDR1 is GTSNPN and CDR2 is SVGIG (reference sequence). In DNA, the CDR3 is TGTGCCTGGAGGCCCGAAGCGTCCAGGGGGCAGTTCTTC. It specifies CAWRPEASRGQFF.

The chain has TRBV27 and TRBJ2-7, with TRBD1 matching 7 bases. The V gene's germline CDR1 is MNHEY and CDR2 SMNVEV (reference sequence). The CDR3 totals 12 residues. V was clipped by 6 bases and J by 11 bases; unmatched bases: 10. CDR3 sequence reads: CASRARQGKKYF. The CDR3 bases are TGTGCCAGCAGGGCGAGACAGGGAAAAAAGTACTTC.

The chain joins TRBV19 to TRBJ1-5; no clear D. Trimming cost V 5 bases and J 3 bases, with 14 bases left between them. Germline V gene data show CDR1 as LNHDA and CDR2 as SQIVND (reference sequence). This CDR3 spans 15 amino acids. CDR3 region: CASSAGVGNNQPQHF. The CDR3 DNA reads as TGTGCCAGTAGTGCCGGGGTCGGGAACAATCAGCCCCAGCATTTT.

This sequence joins TRBV6-1 and TRBJ1-2; weak D call: TRBD1 (6 bases). Germline-derived CDR1 and CDR2 are MNHNS and SASEGT. V lost 6 bases to trimming and J lost 3 bases, with 8 bases between them. The CDR3 totals 12 residues. CDR3 region: CASRRQDYGYTF. CDR3 bases: TGTGCCAGCAGAAGACAGGACTATGGCTACACCTTC.

In this sample, this clone turned up once. This chain links TRBV28 with TRBJ2-1, with 9 bases identical to TRBD1. V lost 5 bases and J lost 6; bases outside the gene matches: 23. This CDR3 has 20 amino acids. Looked up from germline, CDR1 is MDHEN and CDR2 is SYDVKM. DNA for the CDR3: TGTGCCAGCAGTCTTACGGCAGTTAGGACCGGGACAGGGCCGTCCAATGAGCAGTTCTTC. Amino acid sequence: CASSLTAVRTGTGPSNEQFF. Full variable domain (rest looked up from reference TRBV28 and TRBJ2-1): DVKVTQSSRYLVKRTGEKVFLECVQDMDHENMFWYRQDPGLGLRLIYFSYDVKMKEKGDIPEGYSVSREKKERFSLILESASTNQTSMYLCASSLTAVRTGTGPSNEQFFGPGTRLTVL.

This rearrangement joins TRBV28 to TRBJ2-3, with 8 bases matching TRBD1. Germline CDR1 is MDHEN and CDR2 is SYDVKM. V lost 6 bases and J lost 1; bases outside the gene matches: 6. This CDR3 is built from 15 residues. The CDR3 region is CASRLAGGRTDTQYF. Here the CDR3 DNA reads TGTGCCAGCAGATTAGCAGGGGGCCGCACAGATACGCAGTATTTT. The variable domain in full, with the rest retrieved from reference TRBV28 and TRBJ2-3, is DVKVTQSSRYLVKRTGEKVFLECVQDMDHENMFWYRQDPGLGLRLIYFSYDVKMKEKGDIPEGYSVSREKKERFSLILESASTNQTSMYLCASRLAGGRTDTQYFGPGTRLTVL.

V gene TRBV11-2 combines with J gene TRBJ2-6; D is unresolved. CDR3 size: 18 residues. Trimming took off 7 bases at V and 4 bases at J, with 23 bases between the two ends. Germline CDR1 SGHAT, CDR2 FQNNGV. CDR3 coding DNA: TGTGCCAGCATCCCGACCGGGCTACGATCAGGCGGGGCCAACGTCCTGACTTTC. It specifies CASIPTGLRSGGANVLTF.

Remarks on this clone: At the DNA level, this CDR3 is encoded by other sequences in the same sample as well. The chain has TRBV5-1 and TRBJ1-4, with 9 bases lining up with TRBD1. CDR3 length equals 15 residues. J lost 7 bases, V lost 0 bases, and 4 bases had no gene match. In germline, CDR1 is SGHRS, CDR2 YFSETQ. The CDR3 nucleotides are TGCGCCAGCAGCTTGGCCCCGACAGGGGGTGAAAAACTGTTTTTT. Protein product: CASSLAPTGGEKLFF.

The gene calls are TRBV10-3 and TRBJ2-1; 8 nucleotides align to TRBD2. CDR3 length equals 16 residues. The germline gives CDR1 ENHRY, CDR2 SYGVKD. With 3 bases clipped from V and 3 bases from J, the junction kept 7 bases outside the gene matches. The CDR3 spells CAISDSPGTSYNEQFF. The CDR3 coding sequence is TGTGCCATCAGTGACTCCCCCGGGACTAGCTACAATGAGCAGTTCTTC.

The chain couples TRBV18 to TRBJ2-5, with D perhaps matching TRBD2 (5 bases). The germline gives CDR1 KGHSH, CDR2 LQKENI. The CDR3 covers 14 residues. V lost 6 bases to trimming and J lost 5 bases, with 16 bases between them. CDR3: CASSPGLSWETQYF. In DNA form, the CDR3 reads TGTGCCAGCTCGCCTGGACTGTCGTGGGAGACCCAGTACTTC.

The V and J genes are TRBV11-3 and TRBJ2-7; D tentatively fits TRBD1 or TRBD2 (5 bases each). The CDR3 has 12 amino acids. Trimming removed 5 bases at V and 6 bases at J, with 11 bases between. In germline, CDR1 is SGHNT, CDR2 YENEEA. The CDR3 DNA reads TGTGCCAGCAGCCGAGGGACCTCCGAGCAGTACTTC. Its protein is CASSRGTSEQYF. Complete variable domain (other parts from reference TRBV11-3 and TRBJ2-7): EAGVVQSPRYKIIEKKQPVAFWCNPISGHNTLYWYLQNLGQGPELLIRYENEEAVDDSQLPKDRFSAERLKGVDSTLKIQPAELGDSAVYLCASSRGTSEQYFGPGTRLTVT.

On this clone: The sample holds other DNA sequences that translate to the same CDR3. V gene TRBV5-1 combines with J gene TRBJ2-2; D uncertain. From germline, CDR1 is SGHRS and CDR2 YFSETQ. The V gene lost 2 bases and the J gene lost 1 base, with 3 bases spanning the gap. The CDR3 spans 13 residues. CDR3 sequence: CASSFGNTGELFF. The CDR3 bases are TGCGCCAGCAGCTTCGGGAACACCGGGGAGCTGTTTTTT.

This clone was seen more than once but under ten times. This chain links TRBV9 with TRBJ2-1; D is undetermined. Trimming cost V 0 bases and J 3 bases, with 7 bases left between them. Germline V gives CDR1 SGDLS, CDR2 YYNGEE. This CDR3 has 14 amino acids. The chain's CDR3 is CASSVATDYNEQFF. Here the CDR3 DNA reads TGTGCCAGCAGCGTAGCTACCGACTACAATGAGCAGTTCTTC.

The chain carries TRBV5-5 and TRBJ1-1; D gene uncertain. Germline CDR1 SGHKS, CDR2 YYEKEE (reference sequence). With 1 base removed from V and 5 bases from J, the gap between germline ends came to 9 bases. CDR3 length equals 13 residues. CDR3 residues: CASSLISETEAFF. As DNA, the CDR3 is TGTGCCAGCAGCTTGATTTCTGAGACTGAAGCTTTCTTT.

This chain joins TRBV5-4 and TRBJ2-7; D unresolved. Germline assignment: CDR1 SGHNT and CDR2 YYREEE (reference sequence). Deletions cut 4 bases from V and 3 bases from J, with 14 bases between. The CDR3 is 14 amino acids. CDR3 in DNA: TGTGCCAGCAGCCACGACAAGAGGAACTACGAGCAGTACTTC. Translating it yields CASSHDKRNYEQYF.